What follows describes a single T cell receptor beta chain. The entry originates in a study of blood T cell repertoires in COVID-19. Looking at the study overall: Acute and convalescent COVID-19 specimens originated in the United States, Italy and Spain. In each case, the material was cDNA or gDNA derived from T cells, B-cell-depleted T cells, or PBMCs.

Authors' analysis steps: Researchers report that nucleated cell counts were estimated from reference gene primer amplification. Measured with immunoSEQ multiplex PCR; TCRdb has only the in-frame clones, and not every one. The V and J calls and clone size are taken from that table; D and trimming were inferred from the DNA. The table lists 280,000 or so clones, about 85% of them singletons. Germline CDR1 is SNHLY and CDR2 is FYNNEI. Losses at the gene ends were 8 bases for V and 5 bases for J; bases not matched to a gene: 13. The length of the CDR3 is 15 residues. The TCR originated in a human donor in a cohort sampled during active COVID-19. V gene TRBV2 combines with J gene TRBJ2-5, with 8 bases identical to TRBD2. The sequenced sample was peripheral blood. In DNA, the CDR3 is TGTGCCAGCCGGGGAGTCGCGGGAGGTGGGGAGACCCAGTACTTC. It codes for CASRGVAGGGETQYF.